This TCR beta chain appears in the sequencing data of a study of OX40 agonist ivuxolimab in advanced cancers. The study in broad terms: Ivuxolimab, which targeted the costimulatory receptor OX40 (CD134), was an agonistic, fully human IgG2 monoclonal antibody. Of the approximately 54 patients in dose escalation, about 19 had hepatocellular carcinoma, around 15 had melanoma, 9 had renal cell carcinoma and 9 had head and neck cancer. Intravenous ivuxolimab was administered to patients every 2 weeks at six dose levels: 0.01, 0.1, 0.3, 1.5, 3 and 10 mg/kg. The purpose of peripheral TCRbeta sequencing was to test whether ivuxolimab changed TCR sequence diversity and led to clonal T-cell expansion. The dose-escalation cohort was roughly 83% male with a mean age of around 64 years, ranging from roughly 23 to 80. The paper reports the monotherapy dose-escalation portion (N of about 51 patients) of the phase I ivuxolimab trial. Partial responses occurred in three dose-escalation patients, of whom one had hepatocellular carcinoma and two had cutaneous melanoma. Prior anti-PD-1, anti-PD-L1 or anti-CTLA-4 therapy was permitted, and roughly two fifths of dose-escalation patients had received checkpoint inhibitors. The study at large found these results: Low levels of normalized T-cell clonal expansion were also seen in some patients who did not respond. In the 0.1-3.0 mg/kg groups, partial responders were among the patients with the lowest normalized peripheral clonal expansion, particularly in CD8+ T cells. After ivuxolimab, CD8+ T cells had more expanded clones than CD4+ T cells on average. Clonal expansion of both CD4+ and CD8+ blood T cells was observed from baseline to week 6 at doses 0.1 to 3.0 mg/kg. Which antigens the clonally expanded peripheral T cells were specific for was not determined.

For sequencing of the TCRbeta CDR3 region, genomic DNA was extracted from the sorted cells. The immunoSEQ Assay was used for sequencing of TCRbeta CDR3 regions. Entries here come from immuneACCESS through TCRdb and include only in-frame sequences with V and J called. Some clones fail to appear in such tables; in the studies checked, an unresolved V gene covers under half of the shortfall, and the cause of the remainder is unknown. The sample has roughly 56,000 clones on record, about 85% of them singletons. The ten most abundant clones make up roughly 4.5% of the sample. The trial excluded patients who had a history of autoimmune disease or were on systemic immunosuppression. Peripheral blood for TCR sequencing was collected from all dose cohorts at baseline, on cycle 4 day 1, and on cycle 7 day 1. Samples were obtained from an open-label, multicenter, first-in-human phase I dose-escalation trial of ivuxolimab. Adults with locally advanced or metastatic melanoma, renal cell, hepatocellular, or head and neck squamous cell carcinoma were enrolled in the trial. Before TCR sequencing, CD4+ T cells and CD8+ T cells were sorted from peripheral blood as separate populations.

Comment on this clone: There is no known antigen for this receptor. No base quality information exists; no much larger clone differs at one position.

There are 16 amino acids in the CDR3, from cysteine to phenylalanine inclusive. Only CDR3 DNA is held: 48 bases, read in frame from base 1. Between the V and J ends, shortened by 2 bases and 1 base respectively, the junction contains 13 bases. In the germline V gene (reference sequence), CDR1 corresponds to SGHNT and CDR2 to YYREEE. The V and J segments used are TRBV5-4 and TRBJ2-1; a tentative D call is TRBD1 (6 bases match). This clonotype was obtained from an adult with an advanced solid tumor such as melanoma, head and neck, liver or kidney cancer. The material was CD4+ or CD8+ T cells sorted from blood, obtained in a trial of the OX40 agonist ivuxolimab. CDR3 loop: CASSLEQGGSYNEQFF. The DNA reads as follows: TGTGCCAGCAGCTTAGAACAGGGCGGGTCCTACAATGAGCAGTTCTTC.